The TCR beta chain described here comes from a study of blood T cell repertoires in COVID-19. Using immunoSEQ multiplex PCR, the repertoire was profiled, and TCRdb retains in-frame clones only, with some absent. The sample has 200,000 to 250,000 clones; 82% are singletons. This clone was seen a handful of times. The CDR3 is made up of 15 amino acids. Germline V gene sequence: CDR1 SGHVS, CDR2 FNYEAQ. Trimming at V came to 2 bases and at J to 7 bases, leaving 9 bases not matched to a gene. Two negative PCRs, clearance, or symptom resolution characterized the recovered Cohort 3 donors. The sequence came from a man aged 35 to 55 who had recovered from COVID-19. The specimen was PBMCs or T cells enriched from blood (not recorded which). The V gene is TRBV7-6, the J gene TRBJ2-5; the match to TRBD2 covers 8 bases. The CDR3, as DNA: TGTGCCAGCAGCTTATCCGGGACTAGTGATGCGACCCAGTACTTC. It codes for CASSLSGTSDATQYF.